This T cell receptor (beta chain) was recorded in a study of OX40 agonist ivuxolimab in advanced cancers. V lost 5 bases and J lost 6, with 8 bases in between. The germline CDR1 and CDR2 sequences are SEHNR and FQNEAQ (reference sequence). This CDR3 region has 13 residues. Libraries were prepared by immunoSEQ multiplex PCR; TCRdb keeps only in-frame clonotypes and omits some of them. The sample carries approximately 60,000 clones, 83% recorded once. This chain joins TRBV7-9 and TRBJ1-6; no clear D gene. Material: CD4+ or CD8+ T cells sorted from blood, obtained in a trial of the OX40 agonist ivuxolimab. The clonotype comes from an adult with an advanced solid tumor such as melanoma, head and neck, liver or kidney cancer. The CDR3 DNA follows: TGTGCCAGCAGCGGGCCACCTAATTCACCCCTCCACTTT. Protein: CASSGPPNSPLHF.